This T cell receptor (beta chain) derives from a study of T-cell reconstitution after alpha-beta-depleted transplantation in children. This sample's TCRbeta library carried unique molecular identifier barcodes. TCRdb redid the calling of the PCR reads with MiXCR, one entry per CDR3 protein. The sample includes about 210,000 distinct CDR3 sequences, over 15% of them seen just once. Study findings and constraints: Fresh T-cell production supplied most of the T-cell counts and diversity seen one year after transplant. The high TCRbeta diversity at day 60 in some patients came from surviving recipient T cells and thymic progenitors. In patients about two months after transplant, alpha-beta T cells reportedly arose from several hundred expanded graft clones.

There are a few counts of this clonotype. Its specificity is unknown. The germline V gene has CDR1 SQVTM and CDR2 ANQGSEA. Trimming removed 4 bases from V and 7 bases from J, with 11 bases in between. The CDR3 sequence is 12 residues long. The source of this sequence is a male patient aged 2-15 years who had a stem cell transplant for acute lymphoblastic leukemia, so the T cells may come from the graft donor. This sequence joins TRBV29-1 and TRBJ2-1; unclear D gene. This specimen was PBMCs, mostly from graft donor cells, taken 360 days after TCRalphabeta/CD19-depleted stem cell transplant. The CDR3 region is CSVGRLRNEQFF. The CDR3 DNA sequence: TGCAGCGTTGGTCGCCTTCGGAATGAGCAGTTCTTC.